These 11 T cell receptor beta chains were sequenced from one sample in a study of breast tumors, draining lymph nodes, adjacent tissues. The lymph nodes were axillary draining lymph nodes from breast cancer patients. TCRdb analysed the multiplex PCR reads with MiXCR anew, one entry per CDR3 protein. The sample lists 160,000 or so distinct CDR3 sequences, about 30% occurring once. The sequencing sample was made of axillary lymph node tissue. The receptor set was obtained from a female donor with breast cancer. Some clones in this sample may be carry-over from other donors' samples.

This clonotype was recorded at least ten times. The chain recombines TRBV11-2 with TRBJ2-7; D gene unclear. The germline V gene encodes CDR1 SGHAT and CDR2 FQNNGV. The CDR3 spans 15 residues. Trimming pared 1 base from V and 0 bases from J, leaving 10 bases between. The CDR3 spells CASSLGTASSYEQYF. DNA for the CDR3: TGTGCCAGCAGCTTAGGAACGGCCAGCTCCTACGAGCAGTACTTC. The whole variable domain, remainder taken from reference TRBV11-2 and TRBJ2-7, is EAGVAQSPRYKIIEKRQSVAFWCNPISGHATLYWYQQILGQGPKLLIQFQNNGVVDDSQLPKDRFSAERLKGVDSTLKIQPAKLEDSAVYLCASSLGTASSYEQYFGPGTRLTVT.

This clonotype was observed a few times. This chain connects TRBV5-4 to TRBJ1-1; a weak D match, TRBD1 (6 bases). CDR3 length: 11 amino acids. The germline gives CDR1 SGHNT, CDR2 YYREEE (reference sequence). The V and J ends lost 7 bases and 7 bases respectively, with 11 bases between them. The chain's CDR3 is CASGGRGEAFF. The CDR3, as DNA: TGTGCCAGCGGGGGGCGAGGTGAAGCTTTCTTT. The full variable domain, its missing parts supplied by reference TRBV5-4 and TRBJ1-1, is ETGVTQSPTHLIKTRGQQVTLRCSSQSGHNTVSWYQQALGQGPQFIFQYYREEENGRGNFPPRFSGLQFPNYSSELNVNALELDDSALYLCASGGRGEAFFGQGTRLTVV.

This clonotype showed up many times. The V and J genes are TRBV5-1 and TRBJ2-5; perhaps TRBD2 as D (6 bases). The ends were cut back, 6 bases at V and 4 bases at J, with 16 bases in the middle. CDR3 size: 14 residues. The V gene's germline CDR1 is SGHRS and CDR2 YFSETQ. This CDR3 reads CASTEDYHRETQYF. CDR3 coding DNA: TGCGCCAGCACCGAGGACTATCACCGAGAGACCCAGTACTTC. Together with reference TRBV5-1 and TRBJ2-5, the CDR3 gives the full variable domain: KAGVTQTPRYLIKTRGQQVTLSCSPISGHRSVSWYQQTPGQGLQFLFEYFSETQRNKGNFPGRFSGRQFSNSRSEMNVSTLELGDSALYLCASTEDYHRETQYFGPGTRLLVL.

In the case of this clonotype: A much larger clone differs by one base, so this may be a read error. V is TRBV14 and J is TRBJ1-2; D possibly corresponds to TRBD1 (6 bases). The CDR3 has 13 residues. The germline gives CDR1 SGHDN, CDR2 FVKESK. The chain's CDR3 is CAGSLQGVYGYTF. The CDR3 DNA sequence: TGTGCCGGCAGCCTACAGGGCGTTTATGGCTACACCTTC.

This clonotype was detected ten times or more. The chain carries TRBV7-9 and TRBJ2-7, with 7 bases aligning to TRBD1. Germline V CDR1 and CDR2: SEHNR, FQNEAQ (reference sequence). After removal of 5 bases from V and 0 bases from J, the junction contained 4 bases not matched to a gene. The CDR3 is 14 residues long. The CDR3 DNA reads TGTGCCAGCAGCCTGGGACAGAGCTCCTACGAGCAGTACTTC. Amino acids: CASSLGQSSYEQYF.

This clonotype has at least ten counts. This chain connects TRBV11-2 to TRBJ2-5; 12 bases agree with TRBD2. V lost 5 bases to trimming and J lost 4 bases; unmatched junction nucleotides: 11. The V gene's germline CDR1 is SGHAT and CDR2 FQNNGV. CDR3 size: 17 residues. In DNA, the CDR3 is TGTGCCAGCAGCCTAGTTCTAGCGGGAGGGCCCCCAGAGACCCAGTACTTC. It translates to CASSLVLAGGPPETQYF.

The chain recombines TRBV6-1 with TRBJ1-5; D is ambiguous. Trimming shortened V by 1 base and J by 10 bases, and 2 bases separated the two germline ends. In germline, CDR1 is MNHNS, CDR2 SASEGT. This CDR3 region has 10 residues. CDR3 protein: CASSEEPQHF. The CDR3 nucleotides read TGTGCCAGCAGTGAAGAACCCCAGCATTTT.

This clonotype has at least ten counts. The CDR3 is CASRRAGSSHEQYF. The CDR3 nucleotides read TGTGCCAGCCGACGGGCAGGGTCTTCCCACGAGCAGTACTTC. J is TRBJ2-7 and V is TRBV6-5, with D maybe TRBD1 (5 bases). The germline V gene has CDR1 MNHEY and CDR2 SVGAGI. Trimming left V 8 bases short and J 5 bases short, with 19 bases between. This CDR3 region has 14 residues.

The chain is built from TRBV7-3 and TRBJ2-2; possible D gene TRBD1, 5 bases. The V end was cut by 5 bases, the J end by 9 bases, with 13 bases between. Germline V lookup: CDR1 SGHTA, CDR2 FQGTGA. This CDR3 comprises 13 residues. In DNA form, the CDR3 reads TGTGCCAGCAGCACCATGGGGCTGCGGGAGCTGTTTTTT. Residues: CASSTMGLRELFF.

This chain connects TRBV15 to TRBJ2-5, with TRBD1 matching over 7 bases. Per germline, CDR1 LNHNV and CDR2 YYDKDF (reference sequence). V shed 0 bases, J shed 4 bases, and the junction held 5 bases outside the gene matches. The CDR3 loop spans 15 amino acids. The CDR3 DNA reads as TGTGCCACCAGCAGAGATACAGGGGTCGCAGAGACCCAGTACTTC. This gives the protein CATSRDTGVAETQYF.

On this clonotype itself: A read error may explain this, as a much larger clone is one base away. This chain joins TRBV27 and TRBJ2-7; TRBD1 matches at 10 bases. V was pared by 9 bases and J by 8 bases, with 10 bases of the junction left unmatched. The CDR3 has 13 amino acids. The V gene's germline CDR1 is MNHEY and CDR2 SMNVEV (reference sequence). CDR3 sequence reads: CARLKTGGGKQYF. CDR3 nucleotide sequence: TGTGCCAGGCTCAAGACAGGGGGCGGCAAGCAGTACTTC.